What follows are 10 T cell receptor beta chains derived from one specimen sequenced in a study of blood T cell repertoires in COVID-19. Sequencing used immunoSEQ multiplex PCR; TCRdb keeps in-frame clones, though not all of them. The data contain about 350,000 clones, roughly nine tenths of them singletons. Input material: PBMCs or T cells enriched from blood (not recorded which). These receptors originate from a woman aged 25-40 years who had recovered from COVID-19.

The J gene is TRBJ1-1, the V gene TRBV3-1 (or the pseudogene TRBV3-2), with D maybe TRBD1 (6 bases). This CDR3 is built from 16 residues. Per the germline V gene, CDR1 is LGHDT and CDR2 is YNNKEL (reference sequence). V lost 2 bases and J 3 bases, leaving 16 bases between the germline ends. The CDR3 sequence: CASSQTAGAWDTEAFF. For the CDR3, the DNA is TGTGCCAGCAGCCAAACCGCAGGGGCCTGGGACACTGAAGCTTTCTTT.

The V gene is TRBV21-1, the J gene TRBJ2-7; the table's D call, TRBD2, was not checked against the DNA. TRBV21-1 is a pseudogene. CDR3 length: 19 residues. CDR3 loop: CASMLLPPLLAGSAIEQYF. The CDR3 DNA sequence: TGTGCCAGCATGCTCCTCCCCCCACTACTAGCGGGATCTGCGATCGAGCAGTACTTC.

The chain's CDR3 is CASSLGRGHFYEQYF. CDR3 DNA: TGTGCCAGCAGCTTAGGCAGGGGGCATTTTTACGAGCAGTACTTC. The chain employs TRBV7-9 and TRBJ2-5, with 8 bases identical to TRBD1. TRBJ2-7 matches the DNA end more closely, so the J call is doubtful. This CDR3 comprises 15 residues. Germline values: CDR1 SEHNR, CDR2 FQNEAQ (reference sequence).

The chain joins TRBV10-2 to TRBJ1-5; D gene unclear. The CDR3 totals 13 residues. V was pared by 4 bases and J by 7 bases, with 11 bases between. The V gene's germline CDR1 is WSHSY and CDR2 SAAADI. The DNA for the CDR3 is TGCGCCAGCAGTGCCGGGTCTGGACAGCCCCAGCATTTT. Protein sequence: CASSAGSGQPQHF.

V usage is TRBV27 and J usage is TRBJ2-7; 7 bases align to TRBD1. Germline V gene data show CDR1 as MNHEY and CDR2 as SMNVEV (reference sequence). The length of the CDR3 is 13 residues. With 4 bases clipped from V and 4 bases from J, the junction kept 4 bases outside the gene matches. CDR3 loop: CASSSGTDYEQYF. The CDR3 region has the DNA TGTGCCAGCAGTTCCGGGACAGATTACGAGCAGTACTTC.

In DNA form, the CDR3 reads TGTGCCAGCAGTTACTCCCTAGCGGGGGGGCACAATGAGCAGTTCTTC. Translation: CASSYSLAGGHNEQFF. V usage is TRBV6-5 and J usage is TRBJ2-1; TRBD2 matches at 12 bases. Germline V lookup: CDR1 MNHEY, CDR2 SVGAGI. CDR3 length: 16 residues. J lost 5 bases, V lost 0 bases, and 2 bases had no gene match.

The gene calls are TRBV3-1 (or the pseudogene TRBV3-2) and TRBJ2-7; a weak D match, TRBD2 (6 bases). CDR1 is LGHDT and CDR2 is YNNKEL in the germline V gene (reference sequence). CDR3 length: 14 residues. V lost 1 base and J lost 0, with 7 bases in between. CDR3 sequence reads: CASSQVGGSYEQYF. The CDR3 DNA reads as TGTGCCAGCAGCCAAGTCGGGGGCTCCTACGAGCAGTACTTC.

The chain uses TRBV2 and TRBJ1-1, with a weak D call TRBD1 (6 bases). The V end was cut by 3 bases, the J end by 5 bases, with 10 bases between. The germline CDR1 and CDR2 sequences are SNHLY and FYNNEI. The CDR3 spans 13 residues. Here the CDR3 reads CASSDRGRTEAFF. The CDR3 DNA follows: TGTGCCAGCAGTGACAGGGGACGGACTGAAGCTTTCTTT. The full variable domain, in which reference TRBV2 and TRBJ1-1 provide the parts outside the CDR3, is EPEVTQTPSHQVTQMGQEVILRCVPISNHLYFYWYRQILGQKVEFLVSFYNNEISEKSEIFDDQFSVERPDGSNFTLKIRSTKLEDSAMYFCASSDRGRTEAFFGQGTRLTVV.

A word on this clone: Other DNA variants within this sample encode the same CDR3. This chain connects TRBV2 to TRBJ2-1; 12 bases map to TRBD2. Germline trimming cut 5 bases from V and 6 bases from J; bases unmatched to any gene: 2. The CDR3 is 14 amino acids. Germline CDR1 and CDR2: SNHLY and FYNNEI. The CDR3 DNA is TGTGCCAGCAGTAGGACTAGCGGGACCAATGAGCAGTTCTTC. It encodes CASSRTSGTNEQFF.

V and J are TRBV28 and TRBJ1-2; D is undetermined. The ends were cut back, 4 bases at V and 0 bases at J, with 9 bases in the middle. Germline CDR1 is MDHEN and CDR2 is SYDVKM. This CDR3 spans 14 amino acids. CDR3 in DNA: TGTGCCAGCAGTTCCCCGGGGTCTAACTATGGCTACACCTTC. Its translation is CASSSPGSNYGYTF.